Following are 23 T cell receptor beta chains from one sample sequenced in a study of blood T cell repertoires in COVID-19. TCRdb keeps only in-frame clones here, not all; method: immunoSEQ multiplex PCR. The sample shows roughly 400,000 clones, under 90% of them seen only once. The sample comprised PBMCs or T cells enriched from blood (not recorded which). These receptors all come from a woman aged 25 to 45 who had recovered from COVID-19.

The V call is TRBV11-3, the J call TRBJ2-7; D gene uncertain. Germline loops: CDR1 SGHNT, CDR2 YENEEA. CDR3 length equals 13 residues. V dropped 5 bases and J dropped 0 bases, with 8 bases sitting between them. Here the CDR3 DNA reads TGTGCCAGCAGCGCCACTAACTCCTACGAGCAGTACTTC. It encodes CASSATNSYEQYF.

This chain joins TRBV30 and TRBJ1-4; possibly TRBD1 for D (6 bases). CDR1 is GTSNPN and CDR2 is SVGIG in the germline V gene (reference sequence). Trimming removed 3 bases at V and 4 bases at J, with 12 bases between. This CDR3 contains 14 residues. The CDR3: CAWSTGTINEKLFF. Here the CDR3 DNA reads TGTGCCTGGAGCACAGGGACAATTAATGAAAAACTGTTTTTT.

Only one count was recorded for this clone. The chain links TRBV10-3 to TRBJ2-1, with TRBD1 identical over 9 bases. The CDR3 covers 15 residues. The V gene end was trimmed by 6 bases and the J gene end by 8 bases; junction bases not matched to a gene: 11. The germline CDR1 and CDR2 sequences are ENHRY and SYGVKD. This CDR3 is CAISRTGGAGHEQFF. In DNA form, the CDR3 reads TGTGCCATCAGCCGAACAGGGGGCGCAGGTCATGAGCAGTTCTTC.

The rearrangement links TRBV5-8 to TRBJ1-2, with TRBD1 matching over 7 bases. The CDR3 runs 15 residues. CDR1 and CDR2 (germline): SGHTS, YDEGEE. With V trimmed by 4 bases and J by 2 bases, 8 bases remained unmatched. The CDR3 sequence: CASSEEKTGNYGYTF. The CDR3 region has the DNA TGTGCCAGCAGCGAAGAGAAGACAGGGAACTATGGCTACACCTTC.

The V call is TRBV2, the J call TRBJ1-4, with 9 bases fitting TRBD1. Germline loops: CDR1 SNHLY, CDR2 FYNNEI. The CDR3 is 14 residues long. With V trimmed by 9 bases and J by 2 bases, 4 bases remained unmatched. DNA of the CDR3: TGTGCCAGAAGACAGGGGGTGACTAATGAAAAACTGTTTTTT. Residues: CARRQGVTNEKLFF.

This chain joins TRBV28 and TRBJ1-2; 9 bases align to TRBD1. Germline V CDR1 and CDR2: MDHEN, SYDVKM. CDR3 length: 13 residues. The trim removed 6 bases at V and 8 bases at J, leaving 7 bases unmatched. The CDR3 coding sequence is TGTGCCAGCAGACCAACAGGGGGCTACGGCTACACCTTC. Protein: CASRPTGGYGYTF.

The rearrangement joins TRBV2 to TRBJ2-5, with no clear D. Trimming removed 2 bases at V and 1 base at J, with 8 bases between. Germline V gene data show CDR1 as SNHLY and CDR2 as FYNNEI. This CDR3 has 14 residues. CDR3 region: CASSEYTSQETQYF. In DNA form, the CDR3 reads TGTGCCAGCAGTGAATATACAAGCCAAGAGACCCAGTACTTC.

The chain uses TRBV5-1 and TRBJ2-2; D is unresolved. This CDR3 is built from 14 residues. The germline V gene has CDR1 SGHRS and CDR2 YFSETQ. Trimming cost V 0 bases and J 1 base, with 4 bases left between them. The CDR3 DNA is TGCGCCAGCAGCTTGGTTCAGAACACCGGGGAGCTGTTTTTT. Protein: CASSLVQNTGELFF.

CDR3 region: CASSLGAAGEQYF. The CDR3 DNA sequence: TGTGCCAGCAGCTTAGGGGCAGCCGGCGAGCAGTACTTC. The V and J genes are TRBV7-3 and TRBJ2-7; D perhaps matches TRBD1 (5 bases). Germline CDR1 reads SGHTA; CDR2 reads FQGTGA. V gave up 2 bases and J gave up 6 bases, with 11 bases separating them. The length of the CDR3 is 13 residues.

The genes are TRBV6-5 and TRBJ2-1; the D gene is possibly TRBD2 (5 bases). Per germline, CDR1 MNHEY and CDR2 SVGAGI. Trimming took 0 bases from V and 9 from J, leaving 15 bases between them. The length of the CDR3 is 15 residues. The CDR3 DNA reads TGTGCCAGCAGTTACTCGGCTAGCTCCATGCCTGAGCAGTTCTTC. Its protein is CASSYSASSMPEQFF.

This clone was seen a handful of times. The J gene is TRBJ1-4, the V gene TRBV12-5, with D unresolved. V was shortened by 6 bases and J by 8 bases, with 16 bases between the two germline ends. The CDR3 totals 14 residues. Germline-derived CDR1 and CDR2 are LGHNT and FRNRAP. CDR3 in amino acids: CASGGTATGEKLFF. The CDR3 bases are TGTGCTAGTGGGGGTACAGCCACGGGAGAAAAACTGTTTTTT.

The chain's CDR3 is CASKQSRQGSEQFF. The CDR3 bases are TGTGCCAGTAAACAGAGCCGACAGGGGAGTGAGCAGTTCTTC. The J gene is TRBJ2-1, the V gene TRBV7-3; 8 bases fit TRBD1. V gave up 9 bases and J gave up 9 bases; unmatched junction bases: 13. The CDR3 consists of 14 residues. Germline V gene sequence: CDR1 SGHTA, CDR2 FQGTGA.

The chain links TRBV28 to TRBJ1-4; D gene unclear. CDR3 length: 15 amino acids. Germline V gives CDR1 MDHEN, CDR2 SYDVKM. V gave up 7 bases and J gave up 0 bases, with 12 bases separating them. Here the CDR3 DNA reads TGTGCCAGCACCCCCAGCGCCACAACTAATGAAAAACTGTTTTTT. It yields the protein CASTPSATTNEKLFF.

The chain links TRBV5-8 to TRBJ2-1, with 8 nucleotides matching TRBD1. Germline trimming cut 8 bases from V and 4 bases from J; bases unmatched to any gene: 11. The CDR3 has 15 amino acids. Germline-derived CDR1 and CDR2 are SGHTS and YDEGEE. The CDR3 DNA sequence: TGTGCCAGTCCAATCGACAGGGGCGGGTACAATGAGCAGTTCTTC. Encoded protein: CASPIDRGGYNEQFF.

This chain uses TRBV27 with TRBJ2-2; 9 bases map to TRBD2. The CDR3 runs to 12 residues. Looked up from germline, CDR1 is MNHEY and CDR2 is SMNVEV (reference sequence). The ends lost 7 bases at V and 6 bases at J; junction bases unmatched: 0. DNA of the CDR3: TGTGCCAGCACTAGCGGGGCCGGGGAGCTGTTTTTT. Its protein is CASTSGAGELFF.

This chain connects TRBV19 to TRBJ2-4; 7 positions match TRBD1. Germline CDR1 LNHDA, CDR2 SQIVND (reference sequence). This CDR3 spans 16 amino acids. V was pared by 3 bases and J by 2 bases, with 7 bases of the junction left unmatched. In DNA, the CDR3 is TGTGCCAGTAGTATGAGAGGGGGCTTAACCAAAAACATTCAGTACTTC. It is translated as CASSMRGGLTKNIQYF. Complete variable domain (other parts from reference TRBV19 and TRBJ2-4): DGGITQSPKYLFRKEGQNVTLSCEQNLNHDAMYWYRQDPGQGLRLIYYSQIVNDFQKGDIAEGYSVSREKKESFPLTVTSAQKNPTAFYLCASSMRGGLTKNIQYFGAGTRLSVL.

The rearrangement links TRBV5-1 to TRBJ1-2; tentative D call: TRBD1 (5 bases). V lost 0 bases, J lost 5 bases, and 14 bases lay in between. Looked up from germline, CDR1 is SGHRS and CDR2 is YFSETQ. The CDR3 has 15 amino acids. CDR3 bases: TGCGCCAGCAGCTTGGATGGACCTGGGGCTTATGGCTACACCTTC. Translated, it gives CASSLDGPGAYGYTF.

This sequence joins TRBV30 and TRBJ2-7; a weak D match, TRBD1 (5 bases). This CDR3 is built from 13 residues. Germline CDR1 is GTSNPN and CDR2 is SVGIG (reference sequence). Trimming pared 2 bases from V and 6 bases from J, leaving 14 bases between. The CDR3 sequence: CAWSWGRGPEQYF. CDR3 nucleotide sequence: TGTGCCTGGAGTTGGGGCCGTGGGCCCGAGCAGTACTTC.

The rearrangement links TRBV3-1 (or the pseudogene TRBV3-2) to TRBJ1-6; 10 nucleotides align to TRBD1. Germline CDR1 reads LGHDT; CDR2 reads YNNKEL (reference sequence). This CDR3 comprises 17 residues. Germline trimming cut 0 bases from V and 6 bases from J; bases unmatched to any gene: 5. Written as DNA, the CDR3 is TGTGCCAGCAGCCAAGATGGGACAGGGGCAATTAATTCACCCCTCCACTTT. Translating it yields CASSQDGTGAINSPLHF.

The chain is built from TRBV4-1 and TRBJ2-1; D perhaps matches TRBD1 (7 bases). This CDR3 contains 15 residues. The V end was cut by 5 bases, the J end by 9 bases, with 20 bases between. CDR1 MGHRA and CDR2 YSYEKL come from the germline V gene. The CDR3 sequence is CASSVRGALRGEQFF. Here the CDR3 DNA reads TGCGCCAGCAGCGTCAGGGGGGCGCTTAGGGGTGAGCAGTTCTTC.

There are a few counts of this clone. The chain uses TRBV19 and TRBJ2-7; 8 bases are a match to TRBD1. The J segment lost 4 bases and the V segment lost 9 bases, leaving 8 bases of the junction unmatched. Germline V CDR1 and CDR2: LNHDA, SQIVND (reference sequence). The CDR3 has 13 amino acids. The CDR3 coding sequence is TGTGCCAGCCGACAGGGGCCAGCTTACGAGCAGTACTTC. Its protein product is CASRQGPAYEQYF.

The genes are TRBV7-2 and TRBJ2-7; 10 positions match TRBD2. The CDR3 length is 15 residues. Germline V gives CDR1 SGHTA, CDR2 FQGNSA. The V segment lost 0 bases and the J segment 6 bases; nucleotides outside the gene matches: 5. This CDR3 is CASSLASGGASEQYF. The CDR3 bases are TGTGCCAGCAGCTTAGCAAGCGGGGGGGCCTCCGAGCAGTACTTC.

This chain links TRBV30 with TRBJ2-2; D remains unclear. Germline CDR1 GTSNPN, CDR2 SVGIG (reference sequence). CDR3 length: 15 amino acids. Trimming removed 6 bases from V and 2 bases from J, with 16 bases in between. This chain's CDR3 is CACTRARRNTGELFF. The CDR3 nucleotides are TGTGCCTGCACCCGAGCTCGGAGAAACACCGGGGAGCTGTTTTTT.